The 20 T cell receptor beta chains given below trace back to one sample, sequenced in a study of tumor-infiltrating lymphocytes in primary liver carcinoma (dated by TCRdb to the late 2010s). Instrument on record: Illumina HiSeq 2500. A constant-region primer and ProtoScript II reverse transcriptase were used to reverse-transcribe TCRbeta-specific cDNA from approximately 550 ng total RNA. Three nested multiplex PCR rounds, following a slightly modified ARM-PCR procedure, were used to build the TCRbeta libraries. The first two PCR rounds used multiplex TRBV1-TRBV30 forward primers with a Cbeta reverse primer, each for around 10 cycles. TCRdb redid the processing of the public reads, applying fastp at Q25 and MiXCR, and retained in-frame beta chains. Entries that share a CDR3 protein sequence are merged under the most common genes and DNA. For this sample there are more than 90,000 distinct CDR3 sequences; around 73% appear just once. The ten largest account for around 12% of the sample.

Without any cell sorting, total RNA and DNA were co-extracted from about 20-30 mg of bulk tissue using the AllPrep DNA/RNA mini kit. Sequencing input: liver tumor tissue from sampling region 2. In the paper's terms, the cell subset or site label means: tumor region T2, inferior pole. Every receptor here comes from a woman in her sixties or seventies with primary liver carcinoma and hepatitis B virus infection.

A word on this clonotype: Germline is not matched at one junction end, which may reflect a read error. This rearrangement joins TRBV6-5 to TRBJ2-7; TRBD1 matches 10 bases. The CDR3 runs to 17 residues. Germline CDR1 and CDR2: MNHEY and SVGAGI. The CDR3 nucleotides are TGTGCCAGCAGTTATTTTCCGCCGGGACAGGGGTATTACGAGGAGTACTTC. Protein product: CASSYFPPGQGYYEEYF.

Concerning this clonotype: At one boundary the junction diverges from the germline segment, which might be a read error. CDR3 loop: CASRSSLNTGELHF. DNA for the CDR3: TGTGCCAGCAGATCGAGCCTTAACACCGGGGAGCTGCATTTT. The chain uses TRBV11-1 and TRBJ2-2; perhaps TRBD2 as D (5 bases). Germline assignment: CDR1 SGHAT and CDR2 FQDESV (reference sequence). This CDR3 has 14 residues.

As to this clonotype: Because the CDR3 is missing its conserved closing phenylalanine or tryptophan, this is likely a read error. The chain recombines TRBV4-1 with TRBJ2-2; D might be TRBD1 (5 bases). This CDR3 contains 15 residues. Germline V gene sequence: CDR1 MGHRA, CDR2 YSYEKL. V was cut by 3 bases and J by 4 bases, with 12 bases left in between. This chain's CDR3 is CASSHGHRTTGELFY. DNA for the CDR3: TGCGCCAGCAGCCATGGGCACAGGACCACCGGGGAGCTGTTTTAT.

Turning to this clonotype: One end of the junction fails to match germline, which may point to a read error. V and J are TRBV6-2 or TRBV6-3 and TRBJ1-5; D uncertain. The CDR3 runs 14 residues. Germline V gene data show CDR1 as MNHEY and CDR2 as SVGEGT. The CDR3 DNA is TGTGCCAGTAGTTCCACAAATAGCAGTCAGCCCCAGCATTTT. Translated: CASSSTNSSQPQHF.

This chain links TRBV19 with TRBJ2-7; D possibly corresponds to TRBD1 (5 bases). Trimming removed 5 bases from V and 1 base from J, with 18 bases in between. This CDR3 comprises 16 residues. CDR1 and CDR2 from the germline V gene are LNHDA and SQIVND (reference sequence). The CDR3 reads CASSPRRDRSSYEQYF. The CDR3 DNA reads as TGTGCCAGTAGTCCCCGCCGAGACAGATCATCCTACGAGCAGTACTTC.

The chain recombines TRBV11-1 with TRBJ2-2; 7 nucleotides match TRBD2. The CDR3 length is 17 residues. The V and J ends lost 6 bases and 0 bases, in that order; junction bases with no gene match: 10. The germline V gene encodes CDR1 SGHAT and CDR2 FQDESV (reference sequence). CDR3 region: CASRGRAGSANTGELFF. In nucleotides, the CDR3 is TGTGCCAGCAGGGGAAGAGCGGGATCAGCGAACACCGGGGAGCTGTTTTTT.

Concerning this clonotype itself: The junction differs from germline at one of its ends, possibly a read error. The rearrangement links TRBV7-3 to TRBJ2-1; TRBD2 agrees at 7 bases. Germline CDR1 reads SGHTA; CDR2 reads FQGTGA. The CDR3 is 17 amino acids. The CDR3 bases are TGTGCCAGCAGCCCGCGTGAGGGCGGGAGCTCCTACAATGGGCAGTTCTTC. This gives the protein CASSPREGGSSYNGQFF.

In its sample, this clonotype ranks as large. The gene calls are TRBV11-2 and TRBJ1-2, with D hard to call. The V gene's germline CDR1 is SGHAT and CDR2 FQNNGV. Trimming removed 5 bases from V and 8 bases from J, with 9 bases in between. The CDR3 has 11 residues. In nucleotides, the CDR3 is TGTGCCAGCAGCCCCGGCTACGGCTACACCTTC. Amino acids: CASSPGYGYTF.

To note about this clonotype: One junction end does not reproduce the germline sequence, and a read error may be involved. This CDR3 reads CSVGGTSGSDRSF. The CDR3 region has the DNA TGCAGCGTTGGGGGGACTAGTGGGTCCGACAGGAGCTTC. The chain links TRBV29-1 to TRBJ2-1; the match to TRBD2 covers 8 bases. Germline V gene sequence: CDR1 SQVTM, CDR2 ANQGSEA. The CDR3 contains 13 residues.

Many counts were recorded for this clonotype. The chain recombines TRBV13 with TRBJ1-1; TRBD1 matches 7 bases. Trimming took 5 bases from V and 4 from J; bases not matched to a gene: 10. Germline CDR1 is PRHDT and CDR2 is FYEKMQ (reference sequence). The CDR3 has 15 amino acids. Written as DNA, the CDR3 is TGTGCCAGCAGCCCTAGAGGGACAGCTTCCACTGAAGCTTTCTTT. It translates to CASSPRGTASTEAFF.

This clonotype was recorded once. V usage is TRBV12-3 or TRBV12-4 and J usage is TRBJ1-4; 10 nucleotides line up with TRBD1. V was pared by 11 bases and J by 10 bases, with 19 bases of the junction left unmatched. The CDR3 has 16 amino acids. In DNA form, the CDR3 reads TGTGCCGACAGGATCTTACCGGGACAGGGGTTCGGAAAACTGTTTTTT. Its protein is CADRILPGQGFGKLFF.

Ten or more counts support this clonotype. The genes are TRBV5-4 and TRBJ2-1; D call uncertain. The ends were cut back, 2 bases at V and 3 bases at J, with 9 bases in the middle. The CDR3 is 14 amino acids. The germline V gene encodes CDR1 SGHNT and CDR2 YYREEE (reference sequence). The CDR3 spells CASSFRSNYNEQFF. In nucleotides, the CDR3 is TGTGCCAGCAGCTTTCGGTCTAACTACAATGAGCAGTTCTTC.

A remark on this clonotype: Since the CDR3 does not end with the conserved phenylalanine or tryptophan, this likely comes from a read error. The chain combines TRBV29-1 with TRBJ2-7; no firm D call. The CDR3 sequence is 12 residues long. Germline V gene lookup returns CDR1 SQVTM and CDR2 ANQGSEA. The CDR3 loop is CSVEDKGREQYL. CDR3 coding DNA: TGCAGCGTCGAAGACAAAGGCCGCGAACAGTACCTC.

This clonotype was observed a single time. Here the CDR3 omits its conserved ending phenylalanine or tryptophan, so a read error is the likely source. The rearrangement joins TRBV11-3 to TRBJ2-3, with 11 bases identical to TRBD1. Germline lookup yields CDR1 SGHNT and CDR2 YENEEA. The CDR3 is 17 amino acids. The CDR3 bases are TGTACCAGGAGCCGGGCGGCCGGACAGGGGGCCTCAGATACGCAGTATTCT. This translates into CTRSRAAGQGASDTQYS.

As to this clonotype: At one end the junction does not follow the germline gene, possibly because of a read error. The chain employs TRBV28 and TRBJ2-3; D gene uncertain. There are 14 residues in the CDR3. Germline-derived CDR1 and CDR2 are MDHEN and SYDVKM. The CDR3 loop reads CSSSHHWGTDTQYF. The CDR3 coding sequence is TGTTCCAGCAGTCACCACTGGGGAACAGATACGCAGTATTTT.

On this clonotype itself: Its ends do not fully match the called genes, so a read error is possible. The chain uses TRBV6-5 and TRBJ1-5; D uncertain. CDR1 is MNHEY and CDR2 is SVGAGI in the germline V gene. The CDR3 sequence is 13 residues long. The chain's CDR3 is CASGYRLNQPQHF. The CDR3 bases are TGTGCCAGCGGTTACCGGCTCAATCAGCCCCAGCATTTT.

On this clonotype: One junction end does not reproduce the germline sequence, and a read error may be involved. The V and J genes are TRBV30 and TRBJ2-5; possibly TRBD1 for D (6 bases). Germline lookup yields CDR1 GTSNPN and CDR2 SVGIG (reference sequence). The CDR3 consists of 13 residues. The CDR3 reads CAWSRDTQGTQYF. CDR3 bases: TGTGCCTGGAGCCGGGACACCCAAGGGACCCAGTACTTC.

The V call is TRBV7-3, the J call TRBJ2-2, with a possible D match to TRBD2 (5 bases). Germline V gives CDR1 SGHTA, CDR2 FQGTGA. Trimming shortened V by 5 bases and J by 2 bases, and 21 bases separated the two germline ends. The CDR3 contains 18 residues. CDR3 in DNA: TGTGCCAGCAGCCCCCGACCTCAGCCAGCGGCTAACACCGGGGAGCTGTTTTTT. This codes for CASSPRPQPAANTGELFF.

Turning to this clonotype: A junction boundary mismatches the germline segment, possibly from a read error. J is TRBJ2-1 and V is TRBV6-5; 12 nucleotides match TRBD2. The CDR3 runs 16 residues. The germline V gene has CDR1 MNHEY and CDR2 SVGAGI. The CDR3 nucleotides read TGTGTCAGCAGGGAGACTAGCGGGAGCCGTGGGGATGAGCAGTTCTTC. Translation gives CVSRETSGSRGDEQFF.

The genes are TRBV29-1 and TRBJ1-1, with TRBD1 matching 9 bases. Unmatched junction bases numbered 6, after V lost 6 bases and J lost 10 bases. The CDR3 runs 11 residues. In germline, CDR1 is SQVTM, CDR2 ANQGSEA. This CDR3 reads CSVRQGEPAFF. The DNA of the CDR3 is TGCAGCGTGCGACAGGGGGAACCAGCTTTCTTT.